This TCR beta chain emerged from a study of cytomegalovirus exposure and HLA in healthy donors. Across the study: Prior work identified around 120 million unique TCR beta sequences in 150 million to 200 million T cells. Study conclusions and caveats: Being productive about 90% or about 30% of the time was typical of most TCR beta V segments in an earlier analysis.

Primers included in the PCR were 60 Vbeta and 13 Jbeta primers. The protocol was immunoSEQ multiplex PCR, while the TCRdb copy is restricted to in-frame clones and leaves out a portion. The sample has roughly 130,000 clones, about 66% seen once. Of note for this clone: The antigen is not known.

The sample taken for sequencing was PBMCs. The receptor was derived from a male donor in good health and CMV-seronegative.

The CDR3 nucleotides read TGTGCCAGTAGCATACAGGCCGCCCTTCGGGAAAAACTGTTTTTT. Residues: CASSIQAALREKLFF. V gene TRBV19 combines with J gene TRBJ1-4; perhaps TRBD1 as D (5 bases). Germline V gene sequence: CDR1 LNHDA, CDR2 SQIVND (reference sequence). Trimming cost V 6 bases and J 8 bases, with 19 bases left between them. This CDR3 is built from 15 residues.